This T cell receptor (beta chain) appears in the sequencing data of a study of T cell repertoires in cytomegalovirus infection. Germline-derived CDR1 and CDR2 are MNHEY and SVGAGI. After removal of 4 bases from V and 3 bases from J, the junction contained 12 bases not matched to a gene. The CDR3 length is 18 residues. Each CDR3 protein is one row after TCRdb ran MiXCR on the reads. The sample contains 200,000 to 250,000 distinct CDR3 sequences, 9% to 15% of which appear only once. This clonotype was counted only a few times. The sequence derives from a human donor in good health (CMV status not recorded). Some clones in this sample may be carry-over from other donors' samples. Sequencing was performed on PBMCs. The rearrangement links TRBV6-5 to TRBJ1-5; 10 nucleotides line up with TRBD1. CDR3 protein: CASSSKAGTGDLNQPQHF. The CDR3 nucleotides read TGTGCCAGCAGTTCAAAAGCCGGGACAGGGGACCTCAATCAGCCCCAGCATTTT.